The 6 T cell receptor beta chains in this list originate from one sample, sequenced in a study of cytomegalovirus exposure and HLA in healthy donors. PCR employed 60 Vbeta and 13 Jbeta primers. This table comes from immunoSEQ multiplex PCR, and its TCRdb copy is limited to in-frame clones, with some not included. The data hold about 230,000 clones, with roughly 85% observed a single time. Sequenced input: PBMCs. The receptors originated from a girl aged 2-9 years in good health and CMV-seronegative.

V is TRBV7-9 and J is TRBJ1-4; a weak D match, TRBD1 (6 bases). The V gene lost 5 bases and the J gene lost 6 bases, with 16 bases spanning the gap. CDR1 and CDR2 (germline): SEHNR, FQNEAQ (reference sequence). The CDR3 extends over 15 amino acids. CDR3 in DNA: TGTGCCAGCAGCAAAGGGGGGGGGATCCATGAAAAACTGTTTTTT. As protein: CASSKGGGIHEKLFF.

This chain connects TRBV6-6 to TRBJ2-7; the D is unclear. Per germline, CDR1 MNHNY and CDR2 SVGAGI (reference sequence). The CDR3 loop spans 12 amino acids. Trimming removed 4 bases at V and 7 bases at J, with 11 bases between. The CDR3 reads CASSSQAREQYF. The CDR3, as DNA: TGTGCCAGCAGTTCGCAGGCAAGGGAGCAGTACTTC.

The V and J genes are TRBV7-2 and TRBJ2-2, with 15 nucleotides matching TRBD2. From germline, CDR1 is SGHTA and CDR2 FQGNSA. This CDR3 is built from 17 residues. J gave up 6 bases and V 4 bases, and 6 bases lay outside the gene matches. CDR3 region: CASSSIGLAGGAGELFF. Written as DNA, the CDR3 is TGTGCCAGCAGCTCCATAGGACTAGCGGGAGGGGCCGGGGAGCTGTTTTTT.

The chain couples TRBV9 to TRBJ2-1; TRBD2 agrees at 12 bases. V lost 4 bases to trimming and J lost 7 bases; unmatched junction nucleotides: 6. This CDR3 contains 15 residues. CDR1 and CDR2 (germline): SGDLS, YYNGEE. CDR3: CASSPLAGGNNEQFF. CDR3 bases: TGTGCCAGCAGCCCACTAGCGGGGGGTAATAATGAGCAGTTCTTC. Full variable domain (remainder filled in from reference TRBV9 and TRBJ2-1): DSGVTQTPKHLITATGQRVTLRCSPRSGDLSVYWYQQSLDQGLQFLIQYYNGEERAKGNILERFSAQQFPDLHSELNLSSLELGDSALYFCASSPLAGGNNEQFFGPGTRLTVL.

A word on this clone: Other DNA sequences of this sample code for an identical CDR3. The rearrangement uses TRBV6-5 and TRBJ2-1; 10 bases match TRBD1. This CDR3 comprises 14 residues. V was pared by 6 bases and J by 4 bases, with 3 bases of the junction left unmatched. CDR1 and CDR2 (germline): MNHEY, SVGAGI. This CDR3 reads CASRRDRGYNEQFF. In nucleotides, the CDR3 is TGTGCCAGCAGGAGGGACAGGGGATACAATGAGCAGTTCTTC.

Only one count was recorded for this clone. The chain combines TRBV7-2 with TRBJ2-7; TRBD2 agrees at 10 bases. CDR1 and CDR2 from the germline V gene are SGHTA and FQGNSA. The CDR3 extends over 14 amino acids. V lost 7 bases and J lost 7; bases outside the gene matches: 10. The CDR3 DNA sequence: TGTGCCAGCACCGTCCCGGGACTAGCGAGGGAGCAGTACTTC. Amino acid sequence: CASTVPGLAREQYF.